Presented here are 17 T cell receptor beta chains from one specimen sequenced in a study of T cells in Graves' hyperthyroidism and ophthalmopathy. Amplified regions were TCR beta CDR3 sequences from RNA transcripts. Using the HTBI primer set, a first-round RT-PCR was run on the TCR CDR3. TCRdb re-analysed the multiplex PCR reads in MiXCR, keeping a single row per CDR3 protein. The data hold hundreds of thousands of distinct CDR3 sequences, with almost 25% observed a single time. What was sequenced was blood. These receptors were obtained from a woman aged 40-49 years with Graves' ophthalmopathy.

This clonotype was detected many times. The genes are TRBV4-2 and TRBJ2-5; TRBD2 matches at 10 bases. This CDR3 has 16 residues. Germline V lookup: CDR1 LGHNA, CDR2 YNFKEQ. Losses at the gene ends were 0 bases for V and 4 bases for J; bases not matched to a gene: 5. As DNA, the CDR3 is TGTGCCAGCAGCCAAGAGTGGGCTAGCGGGAGAGAGACCCAGTACTTC. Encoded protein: CASSQEWASGRETQYF.

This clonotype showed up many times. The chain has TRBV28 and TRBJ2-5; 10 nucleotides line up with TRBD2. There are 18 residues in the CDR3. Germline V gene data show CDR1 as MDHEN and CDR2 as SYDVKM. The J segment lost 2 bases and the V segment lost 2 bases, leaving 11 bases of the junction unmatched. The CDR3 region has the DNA TGTGCCAGCAGTTTACCCAATAGACTAGCGGGCGCACAAGAGACCCAGTACTTC. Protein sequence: CASSLPNRLAGAQETQYF.

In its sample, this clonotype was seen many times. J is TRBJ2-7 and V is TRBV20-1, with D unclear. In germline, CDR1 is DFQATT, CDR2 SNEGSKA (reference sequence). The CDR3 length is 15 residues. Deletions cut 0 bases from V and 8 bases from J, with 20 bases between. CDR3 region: CSARDGSADFLKQYF. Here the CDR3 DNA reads TGCAGTGCTAGAGATGGATCGGCTGACTTTTTAAAGCAGTACTTC.

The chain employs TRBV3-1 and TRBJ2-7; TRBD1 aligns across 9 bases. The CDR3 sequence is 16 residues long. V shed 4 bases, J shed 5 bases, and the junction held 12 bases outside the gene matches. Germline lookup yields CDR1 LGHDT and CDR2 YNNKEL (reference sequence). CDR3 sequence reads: CASSPSRGQGIDEQYF. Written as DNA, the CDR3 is TGTGCCAGCAGCCCATCCAGGGGACAGGGAATAGACGAGCAGTACTTC.

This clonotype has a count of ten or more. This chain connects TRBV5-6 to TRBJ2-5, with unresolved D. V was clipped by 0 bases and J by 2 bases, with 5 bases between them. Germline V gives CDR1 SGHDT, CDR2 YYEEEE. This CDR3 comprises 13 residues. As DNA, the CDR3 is TGTGCCAGCAGCTTGGGGTGGCAAGAGACCCAGTACTTC. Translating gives CASSLGWQETQYF. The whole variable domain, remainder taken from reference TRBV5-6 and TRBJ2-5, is DAGVTQSPTHLIKTRGQQVTLRCSPKSGHDTVSWYQQALGQGPQFIFQYYEEEERQRGNFPDRFSGHQFPNYSSELNVNALLLGDSALYLCASSLGWQETQYFGPGTRLLVL.

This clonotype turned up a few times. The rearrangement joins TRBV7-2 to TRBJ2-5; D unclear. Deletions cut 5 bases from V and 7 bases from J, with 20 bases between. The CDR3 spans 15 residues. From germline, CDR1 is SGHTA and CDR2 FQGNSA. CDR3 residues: CASSQPRLALGTQYF. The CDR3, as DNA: TGTGCCAGCAGCCAACCCCGACTGGCTCTTGGGACCCAGTACTTC.

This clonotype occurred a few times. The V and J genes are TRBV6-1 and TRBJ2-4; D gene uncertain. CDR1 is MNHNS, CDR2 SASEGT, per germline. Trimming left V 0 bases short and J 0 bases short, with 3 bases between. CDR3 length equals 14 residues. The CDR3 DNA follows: TGTGCCAGCAGTGAAGCGGTAGCCAAAAACATTCAGTACTTC. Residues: CASSEAVAKNIQYF.

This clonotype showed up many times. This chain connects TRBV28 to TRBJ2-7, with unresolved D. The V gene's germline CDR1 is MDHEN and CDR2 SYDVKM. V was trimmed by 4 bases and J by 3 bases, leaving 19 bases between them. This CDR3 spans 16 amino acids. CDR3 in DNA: TGTGCCAGCAGTTCCAATCCCCCCCATGGTGGCTACGAGCAGTACTTC. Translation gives CASSSNPPHGGYEQYF.

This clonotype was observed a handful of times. CDR3 loop: CASSLSGSMNTGELFF. The CDR3 bases are TGTGCCAGCAGCTTGTCAGGGTCCATGAACACCGGGGAGCTGTTTTTT. The chain has TRBV11-2 and TRBJ2-2; D possibly corresponds to TRBD1 (5 bases). CDR3 length equals 16 residues. V lost 3 bases to trimming and J lost 1 base, with 12 bases between them. Germline V gene lookup returns CDR1 SGHAT and CDR2 FQNNGV.

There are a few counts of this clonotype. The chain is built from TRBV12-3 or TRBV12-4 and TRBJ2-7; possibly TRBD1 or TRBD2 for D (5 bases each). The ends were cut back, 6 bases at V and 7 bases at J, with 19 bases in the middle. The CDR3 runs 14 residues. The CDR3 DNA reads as TGTGCCAGCAGCCCCAATGTAGGGACCACTGAGCAGTACTTC. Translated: CASSPNVGTTEQYF.

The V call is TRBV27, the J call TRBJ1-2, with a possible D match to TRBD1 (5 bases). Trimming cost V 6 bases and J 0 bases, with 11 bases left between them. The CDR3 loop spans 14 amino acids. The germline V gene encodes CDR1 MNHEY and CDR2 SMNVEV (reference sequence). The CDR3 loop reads CASRPPTANYGYTF. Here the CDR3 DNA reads TGTGCCAGCAGACCTCCGACAGCTAACTATGGCTACACCTTC.

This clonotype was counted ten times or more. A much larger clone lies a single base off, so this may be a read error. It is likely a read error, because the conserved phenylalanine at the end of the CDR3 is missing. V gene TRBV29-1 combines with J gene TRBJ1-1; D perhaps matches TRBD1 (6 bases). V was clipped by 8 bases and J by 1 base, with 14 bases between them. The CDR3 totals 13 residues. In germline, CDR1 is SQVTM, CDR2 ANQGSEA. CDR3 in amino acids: CSSRGQPNTEAFL. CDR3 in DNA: TGCAGCTCCCGTGGACAGCCGAACACTGAAGCTTTCCTT.

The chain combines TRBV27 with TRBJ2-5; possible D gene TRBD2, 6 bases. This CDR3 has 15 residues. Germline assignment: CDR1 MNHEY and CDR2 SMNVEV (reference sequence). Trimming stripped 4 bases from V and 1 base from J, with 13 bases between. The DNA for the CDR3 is TGTGCCAGCAGTTCAATGGCGGGGACCCAAGAGACCCAGTACTTC. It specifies CASSSMAGTQETQYF.

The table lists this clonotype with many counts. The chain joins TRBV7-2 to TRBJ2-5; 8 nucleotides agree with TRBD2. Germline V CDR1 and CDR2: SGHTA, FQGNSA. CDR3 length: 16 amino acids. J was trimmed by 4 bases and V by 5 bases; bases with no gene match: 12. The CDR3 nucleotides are TGTGCCAGCAGCGTCCTGGGACTAGTAGCGGGAGAGACCCAGTACTTC. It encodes CASSVLGLVAGETQYF.

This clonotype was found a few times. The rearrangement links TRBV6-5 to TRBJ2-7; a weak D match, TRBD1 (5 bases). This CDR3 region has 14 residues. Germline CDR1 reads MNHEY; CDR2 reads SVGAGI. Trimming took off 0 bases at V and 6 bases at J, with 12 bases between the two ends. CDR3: CASSYSVFRGEQYF. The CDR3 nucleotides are TGTGCCAGCAGTTACTCTGTGTTTAGGGGCGAGCAGTACTTC.

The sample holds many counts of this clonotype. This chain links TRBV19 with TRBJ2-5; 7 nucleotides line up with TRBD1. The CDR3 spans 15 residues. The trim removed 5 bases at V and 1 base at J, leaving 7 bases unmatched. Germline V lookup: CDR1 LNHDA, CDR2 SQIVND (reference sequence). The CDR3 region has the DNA TGTGCCAGTAGTCAACAGGGGCGATCCCAAGAGACCCAGTACTTC. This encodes CASSQQGRSQETQYF.

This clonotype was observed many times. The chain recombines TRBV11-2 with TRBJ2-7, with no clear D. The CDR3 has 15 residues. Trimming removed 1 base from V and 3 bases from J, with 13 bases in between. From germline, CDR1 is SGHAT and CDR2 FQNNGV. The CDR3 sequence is CASSLGQQPNYEQYF. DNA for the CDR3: TGTGCCAGCAGCTTAGGGCAGCAGCCTAACTACGAGCAGTACTTC.